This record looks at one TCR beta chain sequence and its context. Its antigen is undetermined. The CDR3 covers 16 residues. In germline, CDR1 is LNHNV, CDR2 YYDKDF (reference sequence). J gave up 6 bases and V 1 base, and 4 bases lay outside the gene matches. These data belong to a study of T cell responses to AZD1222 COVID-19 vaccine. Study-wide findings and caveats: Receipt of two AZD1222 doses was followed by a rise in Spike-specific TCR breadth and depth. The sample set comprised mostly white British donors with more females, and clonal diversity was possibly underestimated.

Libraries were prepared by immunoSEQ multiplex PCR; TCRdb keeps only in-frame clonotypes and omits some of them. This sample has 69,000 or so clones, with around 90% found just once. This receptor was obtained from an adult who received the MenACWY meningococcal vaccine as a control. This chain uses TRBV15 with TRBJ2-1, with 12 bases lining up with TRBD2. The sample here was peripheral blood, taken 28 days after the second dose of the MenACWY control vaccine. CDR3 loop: CATSRARGLAGNEQFF. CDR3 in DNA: TGTGCCACCAGCAGAGCCCGGGGACTAGCGGGCAATGAGCAGTTCTTC. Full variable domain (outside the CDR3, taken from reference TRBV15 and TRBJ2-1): DAMVIQNPRYQVTQFGKPVTLSCSQTLNHNVMYWYQQKSSQAPKLLFHYYDKDFNNEADTPDNFQSRRPNTSFCFLDIRSPGLGDTAMYLCATSRARGLAGNEQFFGPGTRLTVL.